These 19 T cell receptor beta chains came from one sample sequenced in a study of CD8 T cells in cerebrospinal fluid in Alzheimer's disease. TCRdb re-called the 10x single-cell sequencing reads and gives one entry per CDR3 protein, without DNA. This repertoire includes 600 to 750 distinct CDR3 sequences. Sequencing input: cerebrospinal fluid. These receptors all stem from a human donor in good health.

This clonotype is classed as medium-sized by frequency. This chain joins TRBV12-3 or TRBV12-4 and TRBJ1-2; TCRdb proposes TRBD1, but this gene call is untestable without DNA. This CDR3 contains 12 residues. This CDR3 is CASSPGGNGYTF.

This clonotype is identified as large from frequency. CDR3 region: CASSQISRGAGYNEQFF. The chain has TRBV18 and TRBJ2-1; as DNA is missing, the TRBD2 call by TCRdb cannot be tested. The CDR3 is made up of 17 amino acids. The germline V gene encodes CDR1 KGHSH and CDR2 LQKENI.

By frequency, this clonotype registers medium-sized. The CDR3 sequence is CASSDLAEYQPQHF. The gene calls are TRBV2 and TRBJ1-5. Germline V gene sequence: CDR1 SNHLY, CDR2 FYNNEI. The CDR3 is 14 residues long. The full variable domain, its missing parts supplied by reference TRBV2 and TRBJ1-5, is EPEVTQTPSHQVTQMGQEVILRCVPISNHLYFYWYRQILGQKVEFLVSFYNNEISEKSEIFDDQFSVERPDGSNFTLKIRSTKLEDSAMYFCASSDLAEYQPQHFGDGTRLSIL.

This clonotype is large by frequency. The J gene is TRBJ2-5, the V gene TRBV28; with no DNA, the TCRdb D assignment of TRBD1 cannot be verified. This CDR3 comprises 13 residues. Germline V gene lookup returns CDR1 MDHEN and CDR2 SYDVKM. The CDR3 spells CASSFLGGGTQYF. The whole variable domain, remainder taken from reference TRBV28 and TRBJ2-5, is DVKVTQSSRYLVKRTGEKVFLECVQDMDHENMFWYRQDPGLGLRLIYFSYDVKMKEKGDIPEGYSVSREKKERFSLILESASTNQTSMYLCASSFLGGGTQYFGPGTRLLVL.

Considering frequency, this clonotype is medium-sized. V usage is TRBV29-1 and J usage is TRBJ2-4; with no DNA, the TCRdb D assignment of TRBD1 cannot be verified. This CDR3 region has 13 residues. The germline gives CDR1 SQVTM, CDR2 ANQGSEA. The CDR3 region is CSVTGGAKNIQYF.

This clonotype registers medium-sized by frequency. The rearrangement joins TRBV6-5 to TRBJ1-4; absent DNA, TCRdb's TRBD1 call cannot be checked. From germline, CDR1 is MNHEY and CDR2 SVGAGI. The length of the CDR3 is 17 residues. The CDR3 protein is CASSYALPGATNEKLFF.

In terms of frequency, this clonotype is medium-sized. The V call is TRBV7-2, the J call TRBJ1-2; the D call of TRBD1 rests on TCRdb alone, since no DNA is present to check it. Germline CDR1 SGHTA, CDR2 FQGNSA. The CDR3 runs 16 residues. CDR3 in amino acids: CASSFPGTGYNYGYTF.

This clonotype is identified as large from frequency. The V call is TRBV11-2, the J call TRBJ1-1; TCRdb lists TRBD1, though no DNA is available to test this call. CDR1 is SGHAT, CDR2 FQNNGV, per germline. This CDR3 spans 12 amino acids. The CDR3 spells CASSRSGPPTFF.

This clonotype ranks as medium-sized in terms of frequency. This chain links TRBV19 with TRBJ2-2. Germline V lookup: CDR1 LNHDA, CDR2 SQIVND (reference sequence). The CDR3 has 15 residues. The CDR3 loop is CASSSGATNTGELFF.

This clonotype is called large based on its frequency. The chain couples TRBV6-2 or TRBV6-3 to TRBJ1-1; TCRdb picks TRBD1, but there is no DNA to check that call. The germline gives CDR1 MNHEY, CDR2 SVGEGT. The CDR3 has 17 residues. CDR3 amino acids: CASSSTGFFYMNTEAFF.

This clonotype is identified as medium-sized from frequency. The chain joins TRBV7-9 to TRBJ1-3; the TRBD1 assignment by TCRdb is unverifiable without DNA. The CDR3 is 15 amino acids. Germline V CDR1 and CDR2: SEHNR, FQNEAQ (reference sequence). This CDR3 reads CASSLTGGTGNTIYF.

This clonotype ranks as medium-sized in terms of frequency. The chain recombines TRBV14 with TRBJ1-4. Germline assignment: CDR1 SGHDN and CDR2 FVKESK. This CDR3 is built from 14 residues. The CDR3 reads CASSQQRGRGKLFF.

Frequency places this clonotype as medium-sized (0.01 to 0.1%). The rearrangement links TRBV30 to TRBJ1-2; TCRdb reports TRBD1, a call that lacks DNA to check it against. CDR1 and CDR2 from the germline V gene are GTSNPN and SVGIG (reference sequence). The CDR3 loop spans 14 amino acids. The CDR3 protein is CAWSLFDRGDGYTF.

According to its frequency, this clonotype is medium-sized. J is TRBJ2-2 and V is TRBV6-1. Germline V gene lookup returns CDR1 MNHNS and CDR2 SASEGT. This CDR3 comprises 14 residues. This chain's CDR3 is CASSEVFLTGELFF.

This clonotype is medium-sized by frequency. This chain uses TRBV5-6 with TRBJ1-5. The CDR3 runs to 16 residues. Per the germline V gene, CDR1 is SGHDT and CDR2 is YYEEEE. The CDR3 here is CASSLGSAGMNQPQHF.

This clonotype shows up as medium-sized by frequency. CDR3: CASSLRGTEAFF. The rearrangement uses TRBV7-9 and TRBJ1-1; absent DNA, TCRdb's TRBD1 call cannot be checked. The CDR3 spans 12 residues. Germline CDR1 and CDR2: SEHNR and FQNEAQ (reference sequence).

This clonotype shows up as large by frequency. The rearrangement joins TRBV3-1 to TRBJ2-1; TCRdb outputs TRBD1, but without DNA this stays unchecked. Germline V gene lookup returns CDR1 LGHDT and CDR2 YNNKEL (reference sequence). This CDR3 has 15 amino acids. The CDR3 reads CASSRQIGQGAEQFF.

This clonotype is deemed medium-sized by its frequency. The chain joins TRBV6-4 to TRBJ1-1; TCRdb outputs TRBD1, but without DNA this stays unchecked. The germline CDR1 and CDR2 sequences are MRHNA and SNTAGT. This CDR3 comprises 13 residues. The CDR3 reads CASSVSLQGHAFF.

This clonotype is deemed medium-sized by its frequency. This chain links TRBV2 with TRBJ1-5; without DNA, the TCRdb call of TRBD1 cannot be checked. Looked up from germline, CDR1 is SNHLY and CDR2 is FYNNEI. The CDR3 totals 14 residues. The CDR3 loop is CASRGQGRNQPQHF.